The source of this T cell receptor beta chain is a study of beta chain features in type 1 diabetes. Study-level points and caveats: In every one of the four CD4+ subsets, TCRB CDR3s were moderately but significantly shorter in Type 1 diabetes patients.

Trimming removed 4 bases from V and 5 bases from J; junction bases left unmatched: 11. The CDR3 sequence is 15 residues long. Germline V lookup: CDR1 WSHSY, CDR2 SAAADI. The isolated RNA, all of it, was reverse transcribed, so expressed TCRB transcripts were what got sequenced. For naive, central memory and regulatory T cell samples, reads averaged roughly 3.7 million. Some clones are missing from TCRdb's copy, which holds only in-frame ones; the method was immunoSEQ multiplex PCR. The sample shows 600,000 to 700,000 clones, about an eighth of them seen only once. This clone was seen a few times. What it recognizes is unknown. One heparinised blood draw averaging roughly 100 mL was given by each donor. Purity exceeding 98% was reached by all sorted populations.

The chain uses TRBV10-2 and TRBJ2-7; 7 bases fit TRBD1. The sequenced sample was naive CD4+ T cells from blood. This TCR was sampled from a man younger than 40 with type 1 diabetes. This CDR3 is CASSGTGPSPNEQYF. The DNA for the CDR3 is TGCGCCAGCAGTGGGACAGGCCCTAGCCCGAACGAGCAGTACTTC.